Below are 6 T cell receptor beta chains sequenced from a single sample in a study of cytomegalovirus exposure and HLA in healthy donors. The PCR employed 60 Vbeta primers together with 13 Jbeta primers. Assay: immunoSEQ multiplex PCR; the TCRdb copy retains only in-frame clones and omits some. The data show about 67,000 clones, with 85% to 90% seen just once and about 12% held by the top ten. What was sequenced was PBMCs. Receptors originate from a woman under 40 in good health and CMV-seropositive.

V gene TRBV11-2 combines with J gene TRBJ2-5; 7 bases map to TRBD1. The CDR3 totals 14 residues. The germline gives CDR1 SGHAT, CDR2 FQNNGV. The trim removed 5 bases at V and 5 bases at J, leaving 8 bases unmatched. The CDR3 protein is CASSARQGRETQYF. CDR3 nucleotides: TGTGCCAGCAGCGCCAGACAGGGAAGGGAGACCCAGTACTTC. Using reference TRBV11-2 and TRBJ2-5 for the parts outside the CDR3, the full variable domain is EAGVAQSPRYKIIEKRQSVAFWCNPISGHATLYWYQQILGQGPKLLIQFQNNGVVDDSQLPKDRFSAERLKGVDSTLKIQPAKLEDSAVYLCASSARQGRETQYFGPGTRLLVL.

Here the CDR3 reads CASGSVLYEQYF. The CDR3 nucleotides are TGTGCCAGCGGCTCCGTATTATACGAGCAGTACTTC. The rearrangement joins TRBV7-9 to TRBJ2-7; D is unresolved. The CDR3 spans 12 residues. V was pared by 8 bases and J by 4 bases, with 12 bases between. Germline V gene sequence: CDR1 SEHNR, CDR2 FQNEAQ (reference sequence).

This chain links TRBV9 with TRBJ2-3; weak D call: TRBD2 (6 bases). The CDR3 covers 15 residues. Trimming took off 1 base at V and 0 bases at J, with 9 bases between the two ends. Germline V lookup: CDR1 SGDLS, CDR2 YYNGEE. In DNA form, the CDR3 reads TGTGCCAGCAGCGTATACGGGACTAGCACAGATACGCAGTATTTT. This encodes CASSVYGTSTDTQYF.

CDR3 residues: CASSQPHRDSNNEQFF. The CDR3 DNA sequence: TGCGCCAGCAGCCAACCACACCGGGACTCTAACAATGAGCAGTTCTTC. The gene calls are TRBV4-1 and TRBJ2-1; D may be TRBD2 (6 bases). V lost 2 bases and J 5 bases, leaving 16 bases between the germline ends. The CDR3 sequence is 16 residues long. In germline, CDR1 is MGHRA, CDR2 YSYEKL.

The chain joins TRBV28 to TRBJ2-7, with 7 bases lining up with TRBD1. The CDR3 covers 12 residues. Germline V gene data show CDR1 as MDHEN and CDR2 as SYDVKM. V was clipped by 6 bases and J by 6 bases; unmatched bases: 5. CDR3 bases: TGTGCCAGCAGCGACAGGGTCGGCGAGCAGTACTTC. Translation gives CASSDRVGEQYF.

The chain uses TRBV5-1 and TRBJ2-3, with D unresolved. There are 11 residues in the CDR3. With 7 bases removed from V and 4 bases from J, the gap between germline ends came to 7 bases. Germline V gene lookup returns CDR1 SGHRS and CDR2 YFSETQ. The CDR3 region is CASSLSDTQYF. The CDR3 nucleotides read TGCGCCAGCTCCCTATCAGATACGCAGTATTTT.